What follows are 18 T cell receptor beta chains derived from one specimen sequenced in a study of cytomegalovirus exposure and HLA in healthy donors. Profiling relied on immunoSEQ multiplex PCR, and the TCRdb table lists in-frame clones only, not all of them. The data hold 240,000 or so clones, with approximately 86% observed a single time. Sequencing was done on a sample of PBMCs. These receptors all stem from a woman aged 25 to 39 in good health and CMV-seropositive.

The chain is built from TRBV30 and TRBJ1-4; 9 bases line up with TRBD1. The CDR3 length is 13 residues. The trim removed 4 bases at V and 8 bases at J, leaving 5 bases unmatched. Germline V lookup: CDR1 GTSNPN, CDR2 SVGIG (reference sequence). The CDR3 loop reads CAWNTGGGEKLFF. The CDR3 DNA sequence: TGTGCCTGGAACACAGGGGGCGGCGAAAAACTGTTTTTT.

The J gene is TRBJ2-3, the V gene TRBV4-1; no clear D. Germline V gives CDR1 MGHRA, CDR2 YSYEKL. Trimming shortened V by 4 bases and J by 2 bases, and 10 bases separated the two germline ends. CDR3 length: 14 amino acids. The CDR3, as DNA: TGCGCCAGCAGCCTGCAAACAGACACAGATACGCAGTATTTT. Translation: CASSLQTDTDTQYF.

CDR3 sequence (DNA): TGTGCCAGCAGTACTTGGGGACAGGGCGATTGGGAGCAGTACTTC. This translates into CASSTWGQGDWEQYF. J is TRBJ2-7 and V is TRBV28; the match to TRBD1 covers 9 bases. The trim removed 5 bases at V and 7 bases at J, leaving 12 bases unmatched. Germline V CDR1 and CDR2: MDHEN, SYDVKM. This CDR3 has 15 amino acids.

The V and J genes are TRBV5-1 and TRBJ1-1; 10 nucleotides agree with TRBD1. Trimming removed 0 bases from V and 5 bases from J; junction bases left unmatched: 10. Germline loops: CDR1 SGHRS, CDR2 YFSETQ. The CDR3 covers 17 residues. The CDR3 spells CASSLAGIDRGQTEAFF. The CDR3, as DNA: TGCGCCAGCAGCTTGGCCGGAATTGACAGGGGGCAGACTGAAGCTTTCTTT.

The V and J genes are TRBV6-1 and TRBJ2-5; D is perhaps TRBD2 (6 bases). The CDR3 extends over 14 amino acids. CDR1 and CDR2 (germline): MNHNS, SASEGT. V gave up 7 bases and J gave up 1 base, with 13 bases separating them. This CDR3 is CASNPGLFQETQYF. For the CDR3, the DNA is TGTGCCAGCAATCCGGGACTCTTCCAAGAGACCCAGTACTTC.

The genes are TRBV9 and TRBJ2-7, with 11 bases lining up with TRBD2. This CDR3 contains 15 residues. The germline V gene has CDR1 SGDLS and CDR2 YYNGEE. Trimming took 2 bases from V and 3 from J; bases not matched to a gene: 4. The CDR3 DNA reads as TGTGCCAGCAGCGTCGGGACTAGCGGTTACTACGAGCAGTACTTC. Translated, it gives CASSVGTSGYYEQYF.

Remarks on this clone: Germline and junction disagree at one end, which may indicate a read error. The chain has TRBV30 and TRBJ2-5; D is ambiguous. This CDR3 is 13 amino acids long. Germline V lookup: CDR1 GTSNPN, CDR2 SVGIG (reference sequence). DNA for the CDR3: TGTGCCTGGAGTGTACTAACCCAAGGGACCCAGTACTTC. It encodes CAWSVLTQGTQYF. The variable domain in full, completed from reference TRBV30 and TRBJ2-5, reads SQTIHQWPATLVQPVGSPLSLECTVEGTSNPNLYWYRQAAGRGLQLLFYSVGIGQISSEVPQNLSASRPQDRQFILSSKKLLLSDSGFYLCAWSVLTQGTQYFGPGTRLLVL.

The genes are TRBV9 and TRBJ2-7; 12 bases align to TRBD2. Germline V gives CDR1 SGDLS, CDR2 YYNGEE. This CDR3 is built from 13 residues. The ends lost 3 bases at V and 5 bases at J; junction bases unmatched: 0. This CDR3 reads CASSASGRDEQYF. In DNA, the CDR3 is TGTGCCAGCAGCGCTAGCGGGAGGGACGAGCAGTACTTC.

The rearrangement links TRBV15 to TRBJ2-1; D ambiguous. CDR1 is LNHNV, CDR2 YYDKDF, per germline (reference sequence). V gave up 1 base and J gave up 6 bases, with 13 bases separating them. The CDR3 is 15 residues long. CDR3 DNA: TGTGCCACCAGCAGAGTCAATCAGGTTGCCAATGAGCAGTTCTTC. Protein product: CATSRVNQVANEQFF.

This rearrangement joins TRBV7-9 to TRBJ1-1; possibly TRBD1 for D (5 bases). This CDR3 is 16 amino acids long. With 5 bases removed from V and 2 bases from J, the gap between germline ends came to 18 bases. Per the germline V gene, CDR1 is SEHNR and CDR2 is FQNEAQ (reference sequence). The CDR3 DNA reads as TGTGCCAGCAGCCCGGCCTCCAGGACACCCAACACTGAAGCTTTCTTT. Translating it yields CASSPASRTPNTEAFF.

V usage is TRBV27 and J usage is TRBJ2-7; a weak D match, TRBD1 (5 bases). Germline CDR1 reads MNHEY; CDR2 reads SMNVEV (reference sequence). The CDR3 extends over 14 amino acids. Trimming removed 2 bases from V and 3 bases from J, with 11 bases in between. The chain's CDR3 is CASSLGAGIYEQYF. The CDR3 DNA reads as TGTGCCAGCAGTTTAGGGGCTGGGATCTACGAGCAGTACTTC.

The rearrangement joins TRBV15 to TRBJ1-1; D remains unclear. The CDR3 loop spans 14 amino acids. Germline V gene sequence: CDR1 LNHNV, CDR2 YYDKDF (reference sequence). Between the trimmed V and J ends, which lost 0 bases and 0 bases, there was a span of 5 bases. CDR3 nucleotides: TGTGCCACCAGCAGAGATCGCGTGAACACTGAAGCTTTCTTT. Amino acids: CATSRDRVNTEAFF.

Turning to this clone: The junction and the germline gene differ at one end; a read error may be behind it. The rearrangement joins TRBV27 to TRBJ2-1; D is undetermined. CDR3 size: 16 residues. Germline V lookup: CDR1 MNHEY, CDR2 SMNVEV (reference sequence). CDR3 nucleotides: TGTGCCAGCAGTTTAAAACTGCCCCCCTCCCACAATGAGCAGTTCTTC. Translation gives CASSLKLPPSHNEQFF.

The rearrangement links TRBV23-1 to TRBJ2-4, with no clear D. TRBV23-1 is filed as an ORF, its function uncertain. The CDR3 has 17 amino acids. The V gene lost 0 bases and the J gene lost 0 bases, with 12 bases spanning the gap. The CDR3 spells CASSQSADPRAKNIQYF. DNA of the CDR3: TGCGCCAGCAGTCAATCGGCAGACCCTAGAGCCAAAAACATTCAGTACTTC.

The genes are TRBV5-6 and TRBJ2-3, with TRBD2 identical over 9 bases. Germline-derived CDR1 and CDR2 are SGHDT and YYEEEE. The junction had 17 bases not matched to a gene; V was cut back by 2 bases and J by 13 bases. This CDR3 has 16 residues. CDR3: CASSLGGGSAGGLKYF. The CDR3 nucleotides read TGTGCCAGCAGCTTAGGCGGGGGATCAGCGGGAGGCCTTAAGTATTTT.

This chain joins TRBV5-1 and TRBJ2-2; 12 positions agree with TRBD1. The germline CDR1 and CDR2 sequences are SGHRS and YFSETQ. V lost 6 bases and J lost 2; bases outside the gene matches: 11. The CDR3 spans 18 residues. The CDR3 sequence: CASTSPGTGGTNTGELFF. CDR3 nucleotide sequence: TGCGCCAGCACAAGTCCCGGGACAGGGGGCACCAACACCGGGGAGCTGTTTTTT.

The chain combines TRBV2 with TRBJ2-1; 12 nucleotides agree with TRBD2. CDR1 SNHLY and CDR2 FYNNEI come from the germline V gene. The V gene end was trimmed by 6 bases and the J gene end by 7 bases; junction bases not matched to a gene: 7. The CDR3 runs 15 residues. CDR3 sequence: CASRELGLAGNEQFF. The CDR3 nucleotides are TGTGCCAGCAGGGAACTGGGACTAGCGGGTAATGAGCAGTTCTTC.

As to this clone: One junction end does not reproduce the germline sequence, and a read error may be involved. The chain recombines TRBV23-1 with TRBJ2-1; a weak D match, TRBD2 (5 bases). TRBV23-1 is marked as an open reading frame, function uncertain. This CDR3 is built from 14 residues. This chain's CDR3 is CASPGNRGYSEQFF. DNA for the CDR3: TGCGCCTCCCCCGGGAATAGAGGGTACAGTGAGCAGTTCTTC.